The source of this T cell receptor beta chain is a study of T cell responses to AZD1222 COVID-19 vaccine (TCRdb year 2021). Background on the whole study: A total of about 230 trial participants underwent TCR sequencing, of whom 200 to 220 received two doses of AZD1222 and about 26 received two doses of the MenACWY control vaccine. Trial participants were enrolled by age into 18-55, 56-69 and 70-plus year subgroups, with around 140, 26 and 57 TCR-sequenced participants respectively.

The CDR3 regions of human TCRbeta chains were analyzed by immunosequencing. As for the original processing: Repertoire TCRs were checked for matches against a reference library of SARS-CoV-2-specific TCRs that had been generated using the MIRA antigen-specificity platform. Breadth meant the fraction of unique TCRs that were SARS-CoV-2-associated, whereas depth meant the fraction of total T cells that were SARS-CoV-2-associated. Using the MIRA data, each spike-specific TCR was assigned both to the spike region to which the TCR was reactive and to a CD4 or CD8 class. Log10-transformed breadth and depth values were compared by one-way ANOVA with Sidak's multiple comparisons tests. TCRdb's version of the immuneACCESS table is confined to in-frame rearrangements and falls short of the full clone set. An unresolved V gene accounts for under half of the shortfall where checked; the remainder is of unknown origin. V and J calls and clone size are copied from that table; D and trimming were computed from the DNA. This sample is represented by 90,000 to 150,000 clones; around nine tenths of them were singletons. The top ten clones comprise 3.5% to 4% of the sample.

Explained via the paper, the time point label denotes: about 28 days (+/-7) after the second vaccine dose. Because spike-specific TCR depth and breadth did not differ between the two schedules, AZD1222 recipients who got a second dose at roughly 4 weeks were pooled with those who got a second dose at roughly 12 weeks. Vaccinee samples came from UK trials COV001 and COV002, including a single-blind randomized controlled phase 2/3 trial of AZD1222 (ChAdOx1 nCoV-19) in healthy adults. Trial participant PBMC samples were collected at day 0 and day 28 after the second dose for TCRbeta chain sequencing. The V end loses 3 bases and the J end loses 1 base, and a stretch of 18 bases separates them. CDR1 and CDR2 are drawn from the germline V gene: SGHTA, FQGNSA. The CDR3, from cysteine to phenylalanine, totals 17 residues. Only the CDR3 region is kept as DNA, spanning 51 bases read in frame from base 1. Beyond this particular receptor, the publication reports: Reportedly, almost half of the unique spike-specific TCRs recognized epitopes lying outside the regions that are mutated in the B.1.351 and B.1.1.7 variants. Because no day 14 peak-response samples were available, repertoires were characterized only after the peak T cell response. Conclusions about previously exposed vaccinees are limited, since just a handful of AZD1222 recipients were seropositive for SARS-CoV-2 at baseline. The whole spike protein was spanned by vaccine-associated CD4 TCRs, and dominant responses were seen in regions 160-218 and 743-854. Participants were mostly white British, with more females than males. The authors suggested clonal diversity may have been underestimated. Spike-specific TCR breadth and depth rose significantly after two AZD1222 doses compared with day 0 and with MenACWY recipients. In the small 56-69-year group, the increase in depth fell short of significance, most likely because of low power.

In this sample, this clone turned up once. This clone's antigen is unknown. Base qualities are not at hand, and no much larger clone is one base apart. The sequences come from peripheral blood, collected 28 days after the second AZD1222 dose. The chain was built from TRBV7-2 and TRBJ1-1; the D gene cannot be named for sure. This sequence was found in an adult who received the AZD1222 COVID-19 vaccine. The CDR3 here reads CASSFGRVDYRNTEAFF. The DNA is TGTGCCAGCAGCTTCGGACGGGTAGACTACAGGAACACTGAAGCTTTCTTT. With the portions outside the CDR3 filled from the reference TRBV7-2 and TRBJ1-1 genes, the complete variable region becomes GAGVSQSPSNKVTEKGKDVELRCDPISGHTALYWYRQSLGQGLEFLIYFQGNSAPDKSGLPSDRFSAERTGGSVSTLTIQRTQQEDSAVYLCASSFGRVDYRNTEAFFGQGTRLTVV.